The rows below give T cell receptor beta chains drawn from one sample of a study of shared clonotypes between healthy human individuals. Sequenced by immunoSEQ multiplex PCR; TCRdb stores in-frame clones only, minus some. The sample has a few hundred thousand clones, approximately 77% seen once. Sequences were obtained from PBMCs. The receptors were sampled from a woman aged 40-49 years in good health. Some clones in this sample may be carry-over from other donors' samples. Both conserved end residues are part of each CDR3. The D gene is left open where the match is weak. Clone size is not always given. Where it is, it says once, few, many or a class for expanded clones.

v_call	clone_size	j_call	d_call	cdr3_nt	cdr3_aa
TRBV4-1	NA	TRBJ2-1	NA	TGCGCCAGCAAGGACAACTCCTACAATGAGCAGTTCTTC	CASKDNSYNEQFF
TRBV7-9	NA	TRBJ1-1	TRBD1	TGTGCCAGCAGTCCGTGGACAGGAAAATACACTGAAGCTTTCTTT	CASSPWTGKYTEAFF
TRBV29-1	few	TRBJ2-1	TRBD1	TGCAGCGTTGAAGGACAGGGTGTCGGCAATGAGCAGTTCTTC	CSVEGQGVGNEQFF
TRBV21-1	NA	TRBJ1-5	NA	TGTGCCAGCATGTCCGGGTCCCGTTCCGTCCAGCCCCAGCATTTT	CASMSGSRSVQPQHF
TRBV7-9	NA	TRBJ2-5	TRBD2	TGTGCCAGCAGCCTATGCCCGGGACTAGCGTGCGAGACCCAGTACTTC	CASSLCPGLACETQYF
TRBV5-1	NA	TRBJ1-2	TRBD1	TGCGCCAGCAGCTTGGGGGCGACAGGGTCGGGCTACACCTTC	CASSLGATGSGYTF
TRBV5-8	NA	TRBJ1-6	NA	TGTGCCAGCAGCCTGGGAGGACCAAATTCACCCCTCCACTTT	CASSLGGPNSPLHF
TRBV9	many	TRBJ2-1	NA	TGTGCCAGCGCTATGGCGGGCGGGCCCTACAATGAGCAGTTCTTC	CASAMAGGPYNEQFF
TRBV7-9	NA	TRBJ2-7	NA	TGTGCCAGCAGCCCCTTCGGCGACGCGTACGAGCAGTACTTC	CASSPFGDAYEQYF
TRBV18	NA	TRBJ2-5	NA	TGTGCCAGCTCACCACAGGCGCAAGAGACCCAGTACTTC	CASSPQAQETQYF
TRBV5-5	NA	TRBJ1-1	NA	TGTGCCAGCAGCTTGGTCACGGCTGACACTGAAGCTTTCTTT	CASSLVTADTEAFF
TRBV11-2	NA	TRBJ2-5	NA	TGTGCCAGCAGCTTAGACGGGCGGGAAAGGAGGACCCAGTACTTC	CASSLDGRERRTQYF
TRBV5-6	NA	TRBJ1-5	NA	TGTGCCAGCAGCTTGTCCCGGCCAGGGGACAAAAATCAGCCCCAGCATTTT	CASSLSRPGDKNQPQHF
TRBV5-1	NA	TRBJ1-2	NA	TGCGCCAGCAGCCCCCGCGGTGGGGCGCAGGGCTATGGCTACACCTTC	CASSPRGGAQGYGYTF
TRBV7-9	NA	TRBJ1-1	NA	TGTGCCAGCAGCTGGCCCCGTGAGGGTGAAGCTTTCTTT	CASSWPREGEAFF
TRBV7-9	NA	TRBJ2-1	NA	TGTGCCAGCGGCGGGGTCGGAGGGGGAACTGAGCAGTTCTTC	CASGGVGGGTEQFF
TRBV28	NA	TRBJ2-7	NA	TGTGCCACCCTCAATGGGGTAACCTACGAGCAGTACTTC	CATLNGVTYEQYF
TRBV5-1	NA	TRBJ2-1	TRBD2	TGCGCCAGCAGCTTCCCCAGCGGGAGACACAATGAGCAGTTCTTC	CASSFPSGRHNEQFF
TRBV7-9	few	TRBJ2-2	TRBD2	TGTGCCAGCAGGGACCGGGACTACAACACCGGGGAGCTGTTTTTT	CASRDRDYNTGELFF
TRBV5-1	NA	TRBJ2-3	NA	TGCGCCAGCAGCTTGGGGGATTGGGCAGCGGGCACAGATACGCAGTATTTT	CASSLGDWAAGTDTQYF
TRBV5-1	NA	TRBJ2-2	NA	TGCGCCAGCAGCTCGGACAGCCACACCGGGGAGCTGTTTTTT	CASSSDSHTGELFF
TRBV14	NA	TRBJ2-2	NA	TGTGCCAGCAGCCAAGAAGGTTGGGCCGGGGAGCTGTTTTTT	CASSQEGWAGELFF
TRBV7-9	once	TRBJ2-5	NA	TGTGCCAGCAGCTTAGACAAAACTATACAAGAGACCCAGTACTTC	CASSLDKTIQETQYF
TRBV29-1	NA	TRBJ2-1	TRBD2	TGCAGCGTGGGGACTAGCGGGAGGGTTTACAGCAATGAGCAGTTCTTC	CSVGTSGRVYSNEQFF
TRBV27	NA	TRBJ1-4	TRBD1	TGTGCCAGCAGTCGAACGACAGGGAATGAAAAACTGTTTTTT	CASSRTTGNEKLFF
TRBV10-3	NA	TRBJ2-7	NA	TGTGCCATCCGTGCCGGGGCGGGTAGCACCTACGAGCAGTACTTC	CAIRAGAGSTYEQYF
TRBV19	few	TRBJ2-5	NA	TGTGCCAGTAGCCCAAGTCCCGCTCTAGAGACCCAGTACTTC	CASSPSPALETQYF
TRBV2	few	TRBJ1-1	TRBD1	TGTGCCAGCAGGGAGGGGGCACTCACTGAAGCTTTCTTT	CASREGALTEAFF
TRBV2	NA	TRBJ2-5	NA	TGTGCCAGCGGGTTCTCCCGCGAGACCCAGTACTTC	CASGFSRETQYF
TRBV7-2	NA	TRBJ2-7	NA	TGTGCCAGCAGCTTAGGTCAGGCTTTCTACGAGCAGTACTTC	CASSLGQAFYEQYF
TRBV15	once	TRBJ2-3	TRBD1	TGTGCCACCAGCAGGGGACAGGGGGCAGATACGCAGTATTTT	CATSRGQGADTQYF
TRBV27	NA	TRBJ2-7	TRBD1	TGTGCCAGCAGTTTCCGGACAGGCTCCTACGAGCAGTACTTC	CASSFRTGSYEQYF
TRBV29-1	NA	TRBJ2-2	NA	TGCAGCGTTTGCCCCACAGGGCCCACCGGGGAGCTGTTTTTT	CSVCPTGPTGELFF
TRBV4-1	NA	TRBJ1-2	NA	TGCGCCAGCAGCCAAGATGGCGGGCAGGGGCGCGGCTACACCTTC	CASSQDGGQGRGYTF
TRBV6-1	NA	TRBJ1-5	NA	TGTGCCAGCAGTGAACTTGCAAGCAATCAGCCCCAGCATTTT	CASSELASNQPQHF
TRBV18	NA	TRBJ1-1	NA	TGTGCCAGCTCAGCAGACCTTGGAACTGAAGCTTTCTTT	CASSADLGTEAFF
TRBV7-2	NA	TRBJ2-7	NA	TGTGCCAGCAGCTTAGTTGGACAGTCCTACGAGCAGTACTTC	CASSLVGQSYEQYF
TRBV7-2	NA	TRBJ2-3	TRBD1	TGTGCCAGCAGCCTGGACAGGGCAGATACGCAGTATTTT	CASSLDRADTQYF
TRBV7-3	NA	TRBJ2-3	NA	TGTGCCAGCAGCGCGGGTGTGAGCACAGATACGCAGTATTTT	CASSAGVSTDTQYF
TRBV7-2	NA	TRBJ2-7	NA	TGTGCCAGCAGCCAGGAGGGCTCCTACGAGCAGTACTTC	CASSQEGSYEQYF
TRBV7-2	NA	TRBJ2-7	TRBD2	TGTGCCAGCAGCTTAGGTAGCGGGCGATCCTACGAGCAGTACTTC	CASSLGSGRSYEQYF
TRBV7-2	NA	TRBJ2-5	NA	TGTGCCAGCAGCCGAAGGAGGACGGGAGTGGGAGAGACCCAGTACTTC	CASSRRRTGVGETQYF
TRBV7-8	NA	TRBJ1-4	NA	TGTGCCAGCAGCCAAAGGGGCGGCTGGATAAATGAAAAACTGTTTTTT	CASSQRGGWINEKLFF
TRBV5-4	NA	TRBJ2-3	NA	TGTGCCACTATAGACAGGACCGGGGAAGATACGCAGTATTTT	CATIDRTGEDTQYF
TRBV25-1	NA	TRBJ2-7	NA	TGTGCCAGCAGTGTACACGGGACCAGTGGGAACGAGCAGTACTTC	CASSVHGTSGNEQYF
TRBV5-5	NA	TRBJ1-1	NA	TGTGCCAGCAGAGCAGGGAGCGAGAACACTGAAGCTTTCTTT	CASRAGSENTEAFF
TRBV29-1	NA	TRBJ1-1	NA	TGCAGCGTTGAGAATGGGGGCTGGGCTGAAGCTTTCTTT	CSVENGGWAEAFF
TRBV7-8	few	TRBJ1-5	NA	TGTGCCAGCAGCTTAGGCTGGCAGGGTTCGGGACAGCCCCAGCATTTT	CASSLGWQGSGQPQHF
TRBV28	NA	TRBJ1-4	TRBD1	TGTGCCAGCAGTTCCTTCAGGGGGCAGGGTGAAAAACTGTTTTTT	CASSSFRGQGEKLFF
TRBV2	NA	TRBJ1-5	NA	TGTGCCAGCAGTGCCGGTCCTGGCAGTGGCCAGCCCCAGCATTTT	CASSAGPGSGQPQHF
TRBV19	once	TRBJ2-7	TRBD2	TGTGCCAGTAGTATAGATGGACTAGCGGGAGGGCCCGGCGAGCAGTACTTC	CASSIDGLAGGPGEQYF